This TCR beta chain was sequenced during a study of identical twins' blood T cells. In this sample, this clonotype turned up many times. The antigen is not known. TCRdb independently ran MiXCR on the 5' RACE reads; one entry per CDR3 protein. The profile covers 300,000 to 400,000 distinct CDR3 sequences, with roughly 30% appearing a single time and roughly 5.5% taken by the ten largest. Findings of the study overall: Shared CDR3 clonotype counts tracked mainly the product of cloneset sizes.

Germline V lookup: CDR1 KGHSH, CDR2 LQKENI. The V segment lost 2 bases and the J segment 1 base; nucleotides outside the gene matches: 1. The CDR3 totals 15 residues. Likely shared infections and vaccines: all three twin pairs were reared together. The sequenced sample was PBMCs. The receptor was isolated from a woman aged 18-55 years in good health. The J gene is TRBJ2-2, the V gene TRBV18; 7 nucleotides agree with TRBD1. The CDR3: CASSPGTVNTGELFF. As DNA, the CDR3 is TGTGCCAGCTCACCAGGGACAGTGAACACCGGGGAGCTGTTTTTT.